This paragraph reports one T cell receptor beta chain. The sample comes from a study of blood T cell repertoires in COVID-19. Germline trimming cut 4 bases from V and 5 bases from J; bases unmatched to any gene: 7. CDR3 length: 15 amino acids. Germline assignment: CDR1 MGHRA and CDR2 YSYEKL. The method was immunoSEQ multiplex PCR; TCRdb's version includes in-frame clones alone and lacks a portion of them. The top ten hold roughly 2.8% of the sample, which has some 180,000 clones, roughly 73% seen once. The sequence derives from a woman at least 80 years old with active or convalescent COVID-19. The sequenced material came from peripheral blood. This chain joins TRBV4-1 and TRBJ2-2; 7 bases align to TRBD2. CDR3 sequence reads: CASSRDWGGTGELFF. The CDR3, as DNA: TGCGCCAGCAGCCGAGACTGGGGGGGGACCGGGGAGCTGTTTTTT.